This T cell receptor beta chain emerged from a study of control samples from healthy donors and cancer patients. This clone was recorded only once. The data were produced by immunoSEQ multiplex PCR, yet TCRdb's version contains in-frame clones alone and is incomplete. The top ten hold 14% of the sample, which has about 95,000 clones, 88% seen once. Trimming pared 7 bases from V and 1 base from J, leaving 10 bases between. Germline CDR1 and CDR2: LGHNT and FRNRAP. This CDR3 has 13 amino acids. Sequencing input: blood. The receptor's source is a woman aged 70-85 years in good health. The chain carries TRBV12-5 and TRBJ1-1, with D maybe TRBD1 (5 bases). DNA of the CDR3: TGTGCTAGTGTTGGGGCGGGGAACACTGAAGCTTTCTTT. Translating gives CASVGAGNTEAFF. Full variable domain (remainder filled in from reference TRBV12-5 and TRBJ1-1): DARVTQTPRHKVTEMGQEVTMRCQPILGHNTVFWYRQTMMQGLELLAYFRNRAPLDDSGMPKDRFSAEMPDATLATLKIQPSEPRDSAVYFCASVGAGNTEAFFGQGTRLTVV.